This T cell receptor beta chain was identified in a study of T cells after yellow fever vaccination. Study-level information: Low-cell-number fractions underwent preparation using SMART-Seq v4 Ultra Low Input. Study-level results: Just a small share of clonotypes turned up in the CD4 compartment as well as the CD8 compartment. The study noted that FACS-sorted repertoires could contain abundant clonotypes contaminating from the bulk population. Detected again after the booster were most primary-vaccination clones, at 95% to 96% CD4 and 88% CD8.

There are 13 residues in the CDR3. The germline V gene has CDR1 SQVTM and CDR2 ANQGSEA. Trimming took off 2 bases at V and 8 bases at J, with 12 bases between the two ends. This clonotype turned up a few times. Its antigen is as yet unknown. In TCRdb, the 5' RACE reads were re-called with MiXCR into one record per CDR3 protein. The sample has about 550,000 distinct CDR3 sequences, around 21% seen once. Here the sequenced sample was PBMCs, taken 15 days after the yellow fever booster vaccination. The rearrangement joins TRBV29-1 to TRBJ1-4; D is unresolved. This TCR was sampled from a man in his thirties or forties who received the YFV17D yellow fever vaccine. CDR3 in amino acids: CSVESDRREKLFF. Written as DNA, the CDR3 is TGCAGCGTTGAATCAGATCGCCGAGAAAAACTGTTTTTT.